This entry concerns a single T cell receptor beta chain. This entry comes from a study of blood T cell repertoires in COVID-19. For the study at large: The United States, Italy and Spain were the sources of the acute and convalescent COVID-19 samples.

Method: immunoSEQ multiplex PCR; TCRdb's copy keeps in-frame clones and lacks some. The top ten hold about 15% of the sample, which has fewer than 120,000 clones, roughly four fifths seen once. The TCR was taken from a woman in her sixties or seventies with acute or convalescent COVID-19. The sequencing sample was made of peripheral blood.

The CDR3 region has the DNA TGTGCCTGGACAGGATATGTTGGGACTGAAGCTTTCTTT. Translated, it gives CAWTGYVGTEAFF. V is TRBV30 and J is TRBJ1-1; D unresolved. This CDR3 region has 13 residues. Trimming removed 4 bases at V and 5 bases at J, with 14 bases between. Germline CDR1 GTSNPN, CDR2 SVGIG (reference sequence).